The clone carrying this T cell receptor beta chain has just a few counts. The data originate from a study of shared clonotypes between healthy human individuals. The naive CD8 population came from CD45RO-negative cells selected for CCR7, without terminally differentiated effector memory CD45RA+ cells. Sequenced by immunoSEQ multiplex PCR; TCRdb stores in-frame clones only, minus some. The repertoire holds 1.5 million to 2.5 million clones, with approximately 94% as singletons. The clonotype was recovered from a man younger than 30 in good health. The sequencing sample was made of naive CD8+ T cells sorted from blood.

The CDR3 coding sequence is TGTGCCAGCAGTGATAAACGAGACTACGAGCAGTACTTC. Protein product: CASSDKRDYEQYF. V usage is TRBV2 and J usage is TRBJ2-7; no definite D call. The CDR3 extends over 13 amino acids. V lost 3 bases to trimming and J lost 3 bases, with 9 bases between them. Germline-derived CDR1 and CDR2 are SNHLY and FYNNEI. The whole variable domain, remainder taken from reference TRBV2 and TRBJ2-7, is EPEVTQTPSHQVTQMGQEVILRCVPISNHLYFYWYRQILGQKVEFLVSFYNNEISEKSEIFDDQFSVERPDGSNFTLKIRSTKLEDSAMYFCASSDKRDYEQYFGPGTRLTVT.